Presented here are 26 T cell receptor beta chains from one specimen sequenced in a study. TCRdb itself ran the 5' RACE reads through MiXCR, one entry per CDR3 protein. Of 6,000 or so distinct CDR3 sequences in the sample, roughly 72% are singletons; the top ten hold about 4%. Sequenced sample: memory CD4+ T cells sorted from a lymph node. Sample subset: memory CD4+ T cells, CD4+CD45RO+CD25-. Every receptor here comes from a female donor with breast cancer.

The chain joins TRBV10-3 to TRBJ2-1, with TRBD1 matching over 7 bases. In germline, CDR1 is ENHRY, CDR2 SYGVKD. The CDR3 runs 13 residues. J was trimmed by 6 bases and V by 10 bases; bases with no gene match: 9. The CDR3 sequence: CATTDRVPNEQFF. DNA for the CDR3: TGTGCCACTACAGACAGGGTCCCCAATGAGCAGTTCTTC.

In the case of this clonotype: At one of its ends the junction is not consistent with the germline gene, which may arise from a read error. The chain joins TRBV20-1 to TRBJ1-5; a possible D gene is TRBD1 (6 bases). CDR3 size: 15 residues. Germline V gene data show CDR1 as DFQATT and CDR2 as SNEGSKA (reference sequence). DNA of the CDR3: TGCAGTTCTAGAGTACAGGGAGGTAGCAATCAGCCCCAGCATTTT. It yields the protein CSSRVQGGSNQPQHF.

The V and J genes are TRBV12-3 or TRBV12-4 and TRBJ1-2, with a possible D match to TRBD1 (5 bases). V gave up 8 bases and J gave up 8 bases, with 24 bases separating them. The CDR3 is made up of 15 amino acids. The CDR3, as DNA: TGTGCCAGCCGAACCGGGACGGGGGTTCCCGCAGGCTACACCTTC. It translates to CASRTGTGVPAGYTF.

This chain joins TRBV5-1 and TRBJ2-1; 8 positions agree with TRBD2. V trimming: 2 bases; J trimming: 0 bases; junction bases outside the gene matches: 4. Germline V lookup: CDR1 SGHRS, CDR2 YFSETQ. CDR3 length: 16 residues. Written as DNA, the CDR3 is TGCGCCAGCAGCTTAGAGCGGGGGAGCTCCTACAATGAGCAGTTCTTC. It translates to CASSLERGSSYNEQFF. Full variable domain (outside the CDR3, taken from reference TRBV5-1 and TRBJ2-1): KAGVTQTPRYLIKTRGQQVTLSCSPISGHRSVSWYQQTPGQGLQFLFEYFSETQRNKGNFPGRFSGRQFSNSRSEMNVSTLELGDSALYLCASSLERGSSYNEQFFGPGTRLTVL.

V usage is TRBV4-2 and J usage is TRBJ1-2; TRBD1 agrees at 7 bases. CDR1 LGHNA and CDR2 YNFKEQ come from the germline V gene. V gave up 8 bases and J gave up 8 bases; unmatched junction bases: 8. CDR3 length equals 12 residues. In DNA form, the CDR3 reads TGTGCCAGCCAAAGGGACAGCGAGGGCTACACCTTC. Translating gives CASQRDSEGYTF.

The chain is built from TRBV4-1 and TRBJ1-5, with unresolved D. CDR3 length equals 13 residues. Trimming took off 1 base at V and 5 bases at J, with 6 bases between the two ends. The germline V gene has CDR1 MGHRA and CDR2 YSYEKL. CDR3 coding DNA: TGCGCCAGCAGCCAAGCAAAGGATCAGCCCCAGCATTTT. Protein: CASSQAKDQPQHF.

This clonotype came up once. The rearrangement links TRBV30 to TRBJ2-5; maybe TRBD2 (6 bases). Germline loops: CDR1 GTSNPN, CDR2 SVGIG (reference sequence). V was cut by 3 bases and J by 5 bases, with 10 bases left in between. This CDR3 has 12 amino acids. The CDR3 nucleotides are TGTGCCTGGAGCGGGACTTTGGAGACCCAGTACTTC. It is translated as CAWSGTLETQYF.

The chain combines TRBV15 with TRBJ2-3, with TRBD1 matching over 7 bases. Germline CDR1 LNHNV, CDR2 YYDKDF (reference sequence). V lost 3 bases, J lost 6 bases, and 3 bases stayed unmatched. This CDR3 region has 13 residues. In nucleotides, the CDR3 is TGTGCCACCAGCAGCGACAGGGAGGATACGCAGTATTTT. This sequence encodes CATSSDREDTQYF.

Note on this clonotype: The junction departs from the called germline gene at one end, perhaps through a read error. V gene TRBV11-2 combines with J gene TRBJ2-1; TRBD1 matches 7 bases. In germline, CDR1 is SGHAT, CDR2 FQNNGV. This CDR3 comprises 14 residues. CDR3 nucleotides: TGTGCCAGCAGCTTTACGGGGACAGACAATCAGCAGTTCTTC. It codes for CASSFTGTDNQQFF.

The chain has TRBV6-5 and TRBJ1-4, with D maybe TRBD1 (5 bases). Trimming left V 6 bases short and J 8 bases short, with 16 bases between. The length of the CDR3 is 14 residues. Germline CDR1 is MNHEY and CDR2 is SVGAGI. CDR3 DNA: TGTGCCAGCAGCCCGACAGTAATGAGGGAAAAACTGTTTTTT. It yields the protein CASSPTVMREKLFF.

J is TRBJ1-1 and V is TRBV29-1; D unclear. CDR1 and CDR2 from the germline V gene are SQVTM and ANQGSEA. Trimming pared 4 bases from V and 0 bases from J, leaving 18 bases between. The CDR3 sequence is 16 residues long. DNA of the CDR3: TGCAGCGTTGGGCTCCGTTCGAGTGGCATGAACACTGAAGCTTTCTTT. Translating it yields CSVGLRSSGMNTEAFF.

This clonotype was detected a few times. This chain joins TRBV29-1 and TRBJ2-7; TRBD2 aligns across 8 bases. Germline-derived CDR1 and CDR2 are SQVTM and ANQGSEA. The CDR3 loop spans 14 amino acids. J gave up 0 bases and V 6 bases, and 7 bases lay outside the gene matches. The CDR3 nucleotides read TGCAGCGTGCCGTTGAGCGGGAGCTCCTACGAGCAGTACTTC. This sequence encodes CSVPLSGSSYEQYF.

In its sample, this clonotype ranks as medium-sized. The V and J genes are TRBV29-1 and TRBJ1-1, with a weak D call TRBD1 (5 bases). This CDR3 spans 14 amino acids. Germline V gene sequence: CDR1 SQVTM, CDR2 ANQGSEA. The germline V and J ends were trimmed by 4 bases and 4 bases, with 16 bases remaining between them. Here the CDR3 reads CSVAGLGAGTEAFF. Here the CDR3 DNA reads TGCAGCGTTGCAGGCCTTGGGGCGGGCACTGAAGCTTTCTTT. Full variable domain (remainder filled in from reference TRBV29-1 and TRBJ1-1): SAVISQKPSRDICQRGTSLTIQCQVDSQVTMMFWYRQQPGQSLTLIATANQGSEATYESGFVIDKFPISRPNLTFSTLTVSNMSPEDSSIYLCSVAGLGAGTEAFFGQGTRLTVV.

A single count supports this clonotype. This chain connects TRBV24-1 to TRBJ1-1; D is uncertain. CDR1 and CDR2 (germline): KGHDR, SFDVKD. The CDR3 has 11 amino acids. Trimming took 4 bases from V and 8 from J, leaving 7 bases between them. The CDR3 nucleotides are TGTGCCACCAGTGACTCAAGGGAAGCTTTCTTT. This encodes CATSDSREAFF.

A few counts support this clonotype. CDR3 in DNA: TGTGCCAGCAGCCCAAGCAGGGCTCGGAGGAACACTGAAGCTTTCTTT. Its protein product is CASSPSRARRNTEAFF. The rearrangement links TRBV27 to TRBJ1-1; D perhaps matches TRBD1 (5 bases). Trimming cost V 6 bases and J 1 base, with 18 bases left between them. Germline CDR1 and CDR2: MNHEY and SMNVEV (reference sequence). The CDR3 is 16 amino acids.

The chain carries TRBV6-1 and TRBJ1-5, with D possibly being TRBD1 (5 bases). Germline values: CDR1 MNHNS, CDR2 SASEGT. V lost 0 bases and J lost 12, with 12 bases in between. The CDR3 spans 13 residues. The DNA for the CDR3 is TGTGCCAGCAGTGAAGCGCCCTGGGGCAGCCAGCATTTT. As protein: CASSEAPWGSQHF.

This clonotype was picked up a small number of times. The genes are TRBV20-1 and TRBJ2-7; D call uncertain. The CDR3 extends over 10 amino acids. Germline V CDR1 and CDR2: DFQATT, SNEGSKA (reference sequence). Trimming took 1 base from V and 6 from J, leaving 4 bases between them. CDR3 in DNA: TGCAGTGCTAGAGGGGTCGAGCAGTACTTC. Amino acid sequence: CSARGVEQYF.

This clonotype was found once. The conserved closing phenylalanine or tryptophan is absent in this CDR3, likely reflecting a read error. This rearrangement joins TRBV20-1 to TRBJ1-1; D unresolved. The CDR3 covers 14 residues. CDR1 and CDR2 from the germline V gene are DFQATT and SNEGSKA (reference sequence). The CDR3 bases are TGCAGCGTCGGTCTTGTTGAGGCGCAGATTGGAGCTTTCTGT. This gives the protein CSVGLVEAQIGAFC.

The CDR3 DNA reads as TGCGCCAGCAGCTCAGGGCAGCGGGGTACCCAGTACTTC. Its protein product is CASSSGQRGTQYF. The chain links TRBV5-1 to TRBJ2-5; 7 nucleotides agree with TRBD2. From germline, CDR1 is SGHRS and CDR2 YFSETQ. V gave up 3 bases and J gave up 8 bases; unmatched junction bases: 7. CDR3 length: 13 residues.

This chain joins TRBV11-2 and TRBJ2-1; TRBD1 might be the D (6 bases). The CDR3 covers 15 residues. Germline lookup yields CDR1 SGHAT and CDR2 FQNNGV. The ends were cut back, 5 bases at V and 10 bases at J, with 21 bases in the middle. The CDR3 here is CASSPRTAQAGEQFF. CDR3 DNA sequence: TGTGCCAGCAGCCCGAGGACAGCGCAGGCAGGGGAGCAGTTCTTC.

The chain employs TRBV20-1 and TRBJ2-1; no clear D. From germline, CDR1 is DFQATT and CDR2 SNEGSKA (reference sequence). The V end was cut by 3 bases, the J end by 2 bases, with 14 bases between. The CDR3 covers 15 residues. CDR3 bases: TGCAGTGCTAGTCATCGAAGTATAACCTACAATGAGCAGTTCTTC. Protein: CSASHRSITYNEQFF.

The genes are TRBV6-1 and TRBJ2-1; D may match TRBD1 or TRBD2 (5 bases each). This CDR3 region has 14 residues. Between the trimmed V and J ends, which lost 7 bases and 6 bases, there was a span of 16 bases. Germline CDR1 reads MNHNS; CDR2 reads SASEGT. The DNA of the CDR3 is TGTGCCAGCATAGCTCCCGGGACCATCAATGAGCAGTTCTTC. This codes for CASIAPGTINEQFF.

Remarks on this clonotype: The CDR3 ends on some other residue instead of the conserved phenylalanine or tryptophan, so this is likely a read error. The V gene is TRBV20-1, the J gene TRBJ2-5; possible D gene TRBD1, 6 bases. From germline, CDR1 is DFQATT and CDR2 SNEGSKA (reference sequence). The CDR3 spans 13 residues. The DNA of the CDR3 is TGCAGCGCCAGGACAGACTACCAAGAGACCCAGTACCTC. Encoded protein: CSARTDYQETQYL.

The genes are TRBV24-1 and TRBJ2-5; 11 positions match TRBD2. CDR3 length: 15 residues. V shed 0 bases and J 4 bases; nucleotides not matched to a gene: 0. The germline CDR1 and CDR2 sequences are KGHDR and SFDVKD. The CDR3 nucleotides are TGTGCCACCAGTGATTTGGGACTAGCGGGAGAGACCCAGTACTTC. Translating gives CATSDLGLAGETQYF.

This clonotype was found a few times. The rearrangement links TRBV7-9 to TRBJ1-2, with D possibly matching TRBD1 (6 bases). The CDR3 has 16 residues. Trimming left V 3 bases short and J 7 bases short, with 21 bases between. CDR1 SEHNR and CDR2 FQNEAQ come from the germline V gene (reference sequence). The CDR3 region has the DNA TGTGCCAGCAGCTTCGTCCCGGGGGGGCAGGGCGGTGGCTACACCTTC. The encoded protein is CASSFVPGGQGGGYTF.

This chain connects TRBV10-3 to TRBJ1-1; D remains unclear. Trimming shortened V by 3 bases and J by 6 bases, and 11 bases separated the two germline ends. Germline CDR1 is ENHRY and CDR2 is SYGVKD. There are 13 residues in the CDR3. CDR3 loop: CAISEFPAAEAFF. DNA of the CDR3: TGTGCCATCAGTGAATTCCCTGCGGCTGAAGCTTTCTTT.